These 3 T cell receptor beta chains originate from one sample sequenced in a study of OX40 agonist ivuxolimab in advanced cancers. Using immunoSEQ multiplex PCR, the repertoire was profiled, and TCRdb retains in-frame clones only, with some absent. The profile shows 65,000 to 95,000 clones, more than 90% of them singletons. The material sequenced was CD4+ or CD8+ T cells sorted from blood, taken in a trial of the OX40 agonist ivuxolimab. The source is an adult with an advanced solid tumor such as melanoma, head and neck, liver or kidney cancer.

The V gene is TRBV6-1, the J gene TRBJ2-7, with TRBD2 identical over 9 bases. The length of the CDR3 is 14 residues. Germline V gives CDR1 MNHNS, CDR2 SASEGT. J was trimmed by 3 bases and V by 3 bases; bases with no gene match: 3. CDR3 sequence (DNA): TGTGCCAGCAGTGATCTAGCGGGAAGCTACGAGCAGTACTTC. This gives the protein CASSDLAGSYEQYF.

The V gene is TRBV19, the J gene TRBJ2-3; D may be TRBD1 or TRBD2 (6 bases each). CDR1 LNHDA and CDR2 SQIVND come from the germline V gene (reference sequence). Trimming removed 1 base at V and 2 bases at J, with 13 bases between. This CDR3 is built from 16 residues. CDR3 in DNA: TGTGCCAGTAGTATAGTGCTCGGGGGCCTCACAGATACGCAGTATTTT. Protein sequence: CASSIVLGGLTDTQYF.

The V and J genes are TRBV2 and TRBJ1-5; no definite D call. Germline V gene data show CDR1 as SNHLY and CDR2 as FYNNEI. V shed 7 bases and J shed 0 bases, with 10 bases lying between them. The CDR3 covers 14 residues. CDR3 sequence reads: CASNVDGSNQPQHF. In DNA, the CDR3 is TGTGCCAGCAACGTTGACGGTAGCAATCAGCCCCAGCATTTT.